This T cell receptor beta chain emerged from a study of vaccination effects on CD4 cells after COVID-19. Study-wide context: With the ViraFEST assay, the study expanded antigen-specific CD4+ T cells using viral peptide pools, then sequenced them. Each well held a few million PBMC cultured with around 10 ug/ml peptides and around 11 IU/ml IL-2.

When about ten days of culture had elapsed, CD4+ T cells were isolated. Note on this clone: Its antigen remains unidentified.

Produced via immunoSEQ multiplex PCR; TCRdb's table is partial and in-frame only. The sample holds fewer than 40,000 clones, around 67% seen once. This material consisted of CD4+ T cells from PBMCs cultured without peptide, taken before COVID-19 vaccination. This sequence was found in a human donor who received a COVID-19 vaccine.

CDR3 nucleotide sequence: TGTGCCAGCTCACCAAACCGGGATACAAAAGAGACCCAGTACTTC. Its translation: CASSPNRDTKETQYF. The chain recombines TRBV18 with TRBJ2-5; perhaps TRBD2 as D (5 bases). Germline V gene lookup returns CDR1 KGHSH and CDR2 LQKENI. V was trimmed by 2 bases and J by 3 bases, leaving 13 bases between them. This CDR3 has 15 residues.